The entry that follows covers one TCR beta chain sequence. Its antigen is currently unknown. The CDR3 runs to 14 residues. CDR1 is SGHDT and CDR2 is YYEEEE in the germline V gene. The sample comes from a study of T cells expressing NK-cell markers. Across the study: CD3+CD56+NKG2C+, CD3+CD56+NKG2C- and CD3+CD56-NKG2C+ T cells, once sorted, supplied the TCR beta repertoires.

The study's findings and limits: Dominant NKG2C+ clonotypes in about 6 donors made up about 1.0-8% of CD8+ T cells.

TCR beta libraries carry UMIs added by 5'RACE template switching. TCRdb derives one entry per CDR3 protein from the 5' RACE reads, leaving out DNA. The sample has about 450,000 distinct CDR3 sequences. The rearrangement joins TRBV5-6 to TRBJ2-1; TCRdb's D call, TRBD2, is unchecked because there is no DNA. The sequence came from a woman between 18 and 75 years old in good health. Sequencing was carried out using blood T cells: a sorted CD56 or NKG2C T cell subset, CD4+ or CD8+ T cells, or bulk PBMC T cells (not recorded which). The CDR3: CASSIGLAGGWQFF.